A single sample gave rise to the 22 T cell receptor beta chains below, sequenced in a study of blood T cell repertoires in COVID-19. Here immunoSEQ multiplex PCR was the method, and the copy in TCRdb shows in-frame clones only, minus some. The sample carries fewer than 150,000 clones, roughly 80% recorded once. Material: peripheral blood. Receptors originate from a man in his sixties who had recovered from COVID-19.

The chain is built from TRBV25-1 and TRBJ1-4; D is perhaps TRBD1 (6 bases). The CDR3 spans 15 residues. CDR1 MGHDK and CDR2 SYGVNS come from the germline V gene. The germline V and J ends were trimmed by 7 bases and 5 bases, with 17 bases remaining between them. CDR3 nucleotide sequence: TGTGCCAGCACCCAAACGGGGGGGCTGAATGAAAAACTGTTTTTT. Translating gives CASTQTGGLNEKLFF.

This rearrangement joins TRBV5-1 to TRBJ1-1; D ambiguous. Germline V gene data show CDR1 as SGHRS and CDR2 as YFSETQ. The V and J ends lost 5 bases and 1 base respectively, with 9 bases between them. The CDR3 runs 13 residues. For the CDR3, the DNA is TGCGCCAGCAGGTTGTCAGGGAACACTGAAGCTTTCTTT. Its translation: CASRLSGNTEAFF.

The chain has TRBV2 and TRBJ2-1, with a possible D match to TRBD2 (6 bases). Per the germline V gene, CDR1 is SNHLY and CDR2 is FYNNEI. This CDR3 region has 11 residues. V was clipped by 10 bases and J by 4 bases, with 8 bases between them. The CDR3 region has the DNA TGTGCCACGGGAGTTTACAATGAGCAGTTCTTC. Its protein is CATGVYNEQFF. Drawing the rest from reference TRBV2 and TRBJ2-1, the complete variable domain is EPEVTQTPSHQVTQMGQEVILRCVPISNHLYFYWYRQILGQKVEFLVSFYNNEISEKSEIFDDQFSVERPDGSNFTLKIRSTKLEDSAMYFCATGVYNEQFFGPGTRLTVL.

The chain links TRBV12-3 or TRBV12-4 to TRBJ1-4; D is undetermined. V gave up 6 bases and J gave up 2 bases, with 7 bases separating them. The CDR3 extends over 13 amino acids. The CDR3 DNA sequence: TGTGCCAGCAGCCGAGGGACTAATGAAAAACTGTTTTTT. This encodes CASSRGTNEKLFF.

J is TRBJ2-7 and V is TRBV5-1; D unresolved. Trimming cost V 0 bases and J 3 bases, with 10 bases left between them. The germline gives CDR1 SGHRS, CDR2 YFSETQ. The CDR3 sequence is 14 residues long. Here the CDR3 DNA reads TGCGCCAGCAGCTTGGCACTGCACGACTACGAGCAGTACTTC. Residues: CASSLALHDYEQYF.

V and J are TRBV11-2 and TRBJ1-6; D gene uncertain. CDR3 size: 14 residues. The germline gives CDR1 SGHAT, CDR2 FQNNGV. V shed 6 bases and J shed 5 bases, with 11 bases lying between them. CDR3 residues: CASRHQLDNSPLHF. The CDR3 DNA reads as TGTGCCAGCAGACATCAACTAGATAATTCACCCCTCCACTTT.

V is TRBV4-3 and J is TRBJ2-7; tentative D call: TRBD1 (6 bases). Between the trimmed V and J ends, which lost 1 base and 6 bases, there was a span of 13 bases. CDR3 length equals 14 residues. Germline CDR1 reads LGHNA; CDR2 reads YSLEER. CDR3 in DNA: TGCGCCAGCAGCCAAGTTTTACAGGGCGGCGAGCAGTACTTC. It codes for CASSQVLQGGEQYF.

The chain links TRBV19 to TRBJ2-5; possible D gene TRBD2, 5 bases. Germline CDR1 is LNHDA and CDR2 is SQIVND (reference sequence). The V end lost 4 bases, the J end lost 5 bases, and 11 bases lay between the germline ends. This CDR3 contains 13 residues. CDR3 amino acids: CASSKREYETQYF. CDR3 DNA sequence: TGTGCCAGTAGTAAAAGGGAGTATGAGACCCAGTACTTC.

V and J are TRBV5-1 and TRBJ2-1, with 7 bases fitting TRBD1. V shed 4 bases and J 9 bases; nucleotides not matched to a gene: 13. Looked up from germline, CDR1 is SGHRS and CDR2 is YFSETQ. The CDR3 has 15 amino acids. CDR3: CASSLRDSGSVEQFF. The CDR3 coding sequence is TGCGCCAGCAGCCTGAGGGACAGTGGGTCGGTTGAGCAGTTCTTC.

The rearrangement joins TRBV11-2 to TRBJ2-5, with D possibly being TRBD1 (6 bases). Germline V gives CDR1 SGHAT, CDR2 FQNNGV. The CDR3 is 14 residues long. V was clipped by 0 bases and J by 5 bases, with 10 bases between them. CDR3 protein: CASSLEGAGETQYF. The DNA for the CDR3 is TGTGCCAGCAGCTTAGAGGGGGCAGGGGAGACCCAGTACTTC.

J is TRBJ2-1 and V is TRBV6-2 or TRBV6-3, with D maybe TRBD1 (5 bases). The germline CDR1 and CDR2 sequences are MNHEY and SVGEGT. V shed 5 bases and J shed 9 bases, with 14 bases lying between them. The CDR3 sequence is 13 residues long. The CDR3 DNA reads TGTGCCAGCAGTCCACTAAGGGGCGGTGAGCAGTTCTTC. It translates to CASSPLRGGEQFF.

V is TRBV7-2 and J is TRBJ1-2, with TRBD1 identical over 9 bases. Germline V gene sequence: CDR1 SGHTA, CDR2 FQGNSA. The CDR3 is 12 amino acids. Trimming at V came to 7 bases and at J to 6 bases, leaving 3 bases not matched to a gene. The CDR3 spells CASTRTGDGYTF. The CDR3 DNA reads as TGTGCCAGCACCCGGACAGGGGATGGCTACACCTTC.

The J gene is TRBJ1-6, the V gene TRBV5-4, with 7 bases identical to TRBD1. The CDR3 has 14 residues. CDR1 and CDR2 from the germline V gene are SGHNT and YYREEE (reference sequence). V shed 3 bases, J shed 7 bases, and the junction held 4 bases outside the gene matches. The CDR3 is CASSSGQANSPLHF. The CDR3 DNA follows: TGTGCCAGCAGCTCAGGACAGGCGAATTCACCCCTCCACTTT.

The J gene is TRBJ1-4, the V gene TRBV28, with D unresolved. The CDR3 totals 16 residues. Trimming took off 6 bases at V and 7 bases at J, with 21 bases between the two ends. Germline assignment: CDR1 MDHEN and CDR2 SYDVKM. The CDR3 sequence is CASRIGRLLRGEKLFF. In DNA form, the CDR3 reads TGTGCCAGCAGAATCGGCAGGCTTCTTCGGGGTGAAAAACTGTTTTTT.

The rearrangement joins TRBV2 to TRBJ2-2, with D possibly being TRBD1 (5 bases). V lost 6 bases to trimming and J lost 4 bases, with 15 bases between them. The germline gives CDR1 SNHLY, CDR2 FYNNEI. The CDR3 is 15 amino acids. The CDR3 is CASSVSGSGTGELFF. As DNA, the CDR3 is TGTGCCAGCAGCGTCTCAGGGTCGGGCACCGGGGAGCTGTTTTTT. Full variable domain (outside the CDR3, taken from reference TRBV2 and TRBJ2-2): EPEVTQTPSHQVTQMGQEVILRCVPISNHLYFYWYRQILGQKVEFLVSFYNNEISEKSEIFDDQFSVERPDGSNFTLKIRSTKLEDSAMYFCASSVSGSGTGELFFGEGSRLTVL.

The rearrangement joins TRBV29-1 to TRBJ2-1, with D perhaps TRBD2 (5 bases). Germline CDR1 SQVTM, CDR2 ANQGSEA. This CDR3 region has 12 residues. The V and J ends lost 6 bases and 3 bases respectively, with 9 bases between them. The CDR3 sequence is CSVHGVYNEQFF. CDR3 sequence (DNA): TGCAGCGTCCACGGGGTCTACAATGAGCAGTTCTTC.

This clone appeared a few times. The chain combines TRBV6-1 with TRBJ2-7, with D maybe TRBD1 (5 bases). The CDR3 sequence is 13 residues long. With 2 bases removed from V and 2 bases from J, the gap between germline ends came to 7 bases. Germline loops: CDR1 MNHNS, CDR2 SASEGT. CDR3 residues: CASSERGTYEQYF. The CDR3 nucleotides read TGTGCCAGCAGTGAAAGGGGAACCTACGAGCAGTACTTC.

The chain employs TRBV30 and TRBJ1-2; TRBD1 aligns across 7 bases. The trim removed 5 bases at V and 4 bases at J, leaving 7 bases unmatched. There are 13 residues in the CDR3. From germline, CDR1 is GTSNPN and CDR2 SVGIG (reference sequence). CDR3 coding DNA: TGTGCCTGGGAAAGGGGGCTAAGCTATGGCTACACCTTC. It translates to CAWERGLSYGYTF. Variable domain in full (rest from reference TRBV30 and TRBJ1-2): SQTIHQWPATLVQPVGSPLSLECTVEGTSNPNLYWYRQAAGRGLQLLFYSVGIGQISSEVPQNLSASRPQDRQFILSSKKLLLSDSGFYLCAWERGLSYGYTFGSGTRLTVV.

The V gene is TRBV3-1 (or the pseudogene TRBV3-2), the J gene TRBJ1-3; 7 nucleotides match TRBD1. The CDR3 consists of 15 residues. Germline V gene lookup returns CDR1 LGHDT and CDR2 YNNKEL (reference sequence). J was trimmed by 4 bases and V by 0 bases; bases with no gene match: 3. This CDR3 is CASSQDKGAGNTIYF. CDR3 nucleotides: TGTGCCAGCAGCCAAGATAAGGGGGCGGGAAACACCATATATTTT.

The chain joins TRBV4-3 to TRBJ1-1, with D perhaps TRBD1 (6 bases). Germline V gene sequence: CDR1 LGHNA, CDR2 YSLEER. V gave up 0 bases and J gave up 4 bases, with 15 bases separating them. The CDR3 runs to 16 residues. CDR3 DNA: TGCGCCAGCAGCCAAGATCACGGGGGGGCTGGCACTGAAGCTTTCTTT. It is translated as CASSQDHGGAGTEAFF.

The rearrangement uses TRBV5-1 and TRBJ2-2; tentatively, D is TRBD2 (6 bases). V dropped 0 bases and J dropped 4 bases, with 13 bases sitting between them. CDR1 and CDR2 from the germline V gene are SGHRS and YFSETQ. The CDR3 has 16 amino acids. The CDR3 here is CASSLGERVRTGELFF. DNA for the CDR3: TGCGCCAGCAGCTTGGGGGAGCGGGTCCGCACCGGGGAGCTGTTTTTT.

This clone was seen more than once but under ten times. The chain uses TRBV7-2 and TRBJ1-6; 8 bases align to TRBD1. The trim removed 3 bases at V and 7 bases at J, leaving 5 bases unmatched. Germline lookup yields CDR1 SGHTA and CDR2 FQGNSA. The CDR3 extends over 15 amino acids. CDR3 protein: CASSLDRVGNSPLHF. The CDR3 bases are TGTGCCAGCAGCTTGGACAGGGTGGGGAATTCACCCCTCCACTTT.